This T cell receptor (beta chain) was identified during a study of T cell responses to AZD1222 COVID-19 vaccine. General study points: Among vaccine-associated CD4 TCRs, coverage spanned spike, with dominance at 160-218 and 743-854.

Method: immunoSEQ multiplex PCR; TCRdb's copy keeps in-frame clones and lacks some. In the table there are about 120,000 clones, about 89% of which are singletons. The CDR3 totals 13 residues. Germline CDR1 is SSHAT and CDR2 is FNYEAQ (reference sequence). This clone showed up just once. The antigen is undetermined. Its ends do not fully match the called genes, so a read error is possible. The sample here was peripheral blood, taken on day 0 of AZD1222 vaccination. The receptor comes from an adult in good health. The V call is TRBV7-7, the J call TRBJ2-2; TRBD1 agrees at 7 bases. The CDR3 region is CASRTGNTGELFF. Here the CDR3 DNA reads TGTGCTAGCAGGACAGGAAACACCGGGGAGCTGTTTTTT.